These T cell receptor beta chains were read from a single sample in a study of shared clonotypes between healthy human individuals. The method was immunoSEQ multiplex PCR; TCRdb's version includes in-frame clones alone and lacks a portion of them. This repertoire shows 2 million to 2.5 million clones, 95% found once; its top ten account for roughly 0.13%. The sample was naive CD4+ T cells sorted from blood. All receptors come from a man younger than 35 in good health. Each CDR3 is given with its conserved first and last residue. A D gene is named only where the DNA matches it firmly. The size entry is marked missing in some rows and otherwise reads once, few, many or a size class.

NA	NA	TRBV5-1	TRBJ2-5	CASSFQGEETQYF	TGCGCCAGCAGCTTTCAAGGGGAAGAGACCCAGTACTTC
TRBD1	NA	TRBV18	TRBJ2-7	CASSPQGAVSAEQYF	TGTGCCAGCTCACCGCAGGGGGCGGTCTCGGCCGAGCAGTACTTC
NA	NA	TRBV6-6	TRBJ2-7	CASSSSGLGYDEQYF	NA
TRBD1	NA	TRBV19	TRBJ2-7	CASSSGQGNRIEQYF	TGTGCCAGTAGTAGTGGACAGGGGAATCGGATCGAGCAGTACTTC
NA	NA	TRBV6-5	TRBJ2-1	CASSYWQGNEQFF	TGTGCCAGCAGTTACTGGCAGGGGAATGAGCAGTTCTTC
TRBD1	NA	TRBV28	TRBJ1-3	CASSLQGVGNTIYF	TGTGCCAGCAGCCTCCAGGGGGTTGGAAACACCATATATTTT
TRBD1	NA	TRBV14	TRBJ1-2	CASSQGFTGGYGYTF	TGTGCCAGCAGCCAAGGCTTTACAGGGGGCTACGGCTACACCTTC
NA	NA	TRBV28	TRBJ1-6	CASSLSSGSYNSPLHF	TGTGCCAGCAGTTTGTCCTCGGGGTCCTATAATTCACCCCTCCACTTT
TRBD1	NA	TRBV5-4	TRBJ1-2	CASSNPRTGYGYGYTF	TGTGCCAGCAGCAACCCACGGACAGGGTATGGCTATGGCTACACCTTC
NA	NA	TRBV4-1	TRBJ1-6	CASSQAQVSPLHF	TGCGCCAGCAGCCAAGCTCAGGTTTCACCCCTCCACTTT
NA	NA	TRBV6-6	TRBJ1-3	CASSYSLGSSGNTIYF	TGTGCCAGCAGTTACTCGTTAGGGAGCTCTGGAAACACCATATATTTT
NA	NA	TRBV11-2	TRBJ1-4	CASSFPLGEKLFF	TGTGCCAGCAGCTTTCCCCTGGGTGAAAAACTGTTTTTT
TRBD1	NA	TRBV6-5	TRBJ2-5	CATTGGQETQYF	TGTGCCACCACAGGGGGCCAAGAGACCCAGTACTTC
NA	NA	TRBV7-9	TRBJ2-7	CASSLARGLLYEQYF	TGTGCCAGCAGCTTAGCCCGGGGGCTTCTTTACGAGCAGTACTTC
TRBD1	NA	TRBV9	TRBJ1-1	CASSPSFGQGKYTEAFF	TGTGCCAGCAGCCCCTCTTTCGGACAGGGTAAATACACTGAAGCTTTCTTT
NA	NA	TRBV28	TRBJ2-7	CASSATGRYEQYF	TGTGCCAGCAGTGCGACAGGGAGGTACGAGCAGTACTTC
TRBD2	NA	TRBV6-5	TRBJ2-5	CASTQAGGPRETQYF	TGTGCCAGCACTCAAGCGGGGGGGCCTCGGGAGACCCAGTACTTC
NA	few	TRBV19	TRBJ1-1	CASSIDGTTEAFF	TGTGCCAGTAGTATAGATGGGACCACTGAAGCTTTCTTT
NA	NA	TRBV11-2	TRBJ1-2	CASSLSHNDYGYTF	TGTGCCAGCAGCTTATCCCACAACGACTATGGCTACACCTTC
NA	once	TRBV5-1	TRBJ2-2	CASSARFTNTGELFF	TGCGCCAGCAGCGCTCGATTCACCAACACCGGGGAGCTGTTTTTT
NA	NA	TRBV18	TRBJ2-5	CASSPIPTGTQYF	TGTGCCAGCTCACCGATCCCCACGGGGACCCAGTACTTC
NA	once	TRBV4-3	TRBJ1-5	CASSQEVGQPQHF	TGCGCCAGCAGCCAAGAAGTAGGACAGCCCCAGCATTTT
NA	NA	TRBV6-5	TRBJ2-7	CASSYRDGYEQYF	TGTGCCAGCAGTTACCGGGACGGCTACGAGCAGTACTTC
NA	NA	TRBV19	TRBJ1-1	CASSAAGFDTEAFF	TGTGCCAGTAGTGCCGCAGGGTTCGACACTGAAGCTTTCTTT
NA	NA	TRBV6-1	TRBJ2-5	CASSEELLTQYF	TGTGCCAGCAGTGAAGAACTGCTGACCCAGTACTTC
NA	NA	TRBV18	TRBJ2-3	CASSPGSFDTQYF	TGTGCCAGCTCACCTGGCTCATTCGATACGCAGTATTTT
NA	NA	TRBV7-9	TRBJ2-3	CASSLAGSNTQYF	TGTGCCAGCAGCTTAGCGGGATCAAATACGCAGTATTTT
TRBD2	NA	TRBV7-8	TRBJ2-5	CASSLGEGWYREQETQYF	TGTGCCAGCAGCTTAGGGGAGGGGTGGTACCGGGAACAAGAGACCCAGTACTTC
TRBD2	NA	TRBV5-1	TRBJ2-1	CASREAGAGRNEQFF	TGCGCCAGCAGGGAAGCGGGAGCGGGGAGGAATGAGCAGTTCTTC
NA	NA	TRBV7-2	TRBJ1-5	CASSSGINQPQHF	TGTGCCAGCAGTTCGGGGATCAATCAGCCCCAGCATTTT
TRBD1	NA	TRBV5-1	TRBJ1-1	CASSTGQGGTEAFF	TGCGCCAGCAGCACCGGACAGGGCGGAACTGAAGCTTTCTTT
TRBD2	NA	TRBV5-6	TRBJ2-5	CASSKGLAGVETQYF	TGTGCCAGCAGCAAAGGACTAGCGGGAGTAGAGACCCAGTACTTC
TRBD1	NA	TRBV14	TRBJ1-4	CASSQGQGRRLGEKLFF	TGTGCCAGCAGCCAAGGACAGGGAAGGCGGTTGGGTGAAAAACTGTTTTTT
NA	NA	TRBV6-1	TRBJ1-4	CASSEAAGARKLFF	TGTGCCAGCAGTGAAGCGGCAGGGGCACGAAAACTGTTTTTT
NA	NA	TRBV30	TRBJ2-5	CAWSSTGITRMETQYF	TGTGCCTGGAGTTCTACAGGGATTACTCGCATGGAGACCCAGTACTTC
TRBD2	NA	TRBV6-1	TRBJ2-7	CASTIAGTSYEQYF	TGTGCCAGCACCATAGCGGGGACGTCCTACGAGCAGTACTTC